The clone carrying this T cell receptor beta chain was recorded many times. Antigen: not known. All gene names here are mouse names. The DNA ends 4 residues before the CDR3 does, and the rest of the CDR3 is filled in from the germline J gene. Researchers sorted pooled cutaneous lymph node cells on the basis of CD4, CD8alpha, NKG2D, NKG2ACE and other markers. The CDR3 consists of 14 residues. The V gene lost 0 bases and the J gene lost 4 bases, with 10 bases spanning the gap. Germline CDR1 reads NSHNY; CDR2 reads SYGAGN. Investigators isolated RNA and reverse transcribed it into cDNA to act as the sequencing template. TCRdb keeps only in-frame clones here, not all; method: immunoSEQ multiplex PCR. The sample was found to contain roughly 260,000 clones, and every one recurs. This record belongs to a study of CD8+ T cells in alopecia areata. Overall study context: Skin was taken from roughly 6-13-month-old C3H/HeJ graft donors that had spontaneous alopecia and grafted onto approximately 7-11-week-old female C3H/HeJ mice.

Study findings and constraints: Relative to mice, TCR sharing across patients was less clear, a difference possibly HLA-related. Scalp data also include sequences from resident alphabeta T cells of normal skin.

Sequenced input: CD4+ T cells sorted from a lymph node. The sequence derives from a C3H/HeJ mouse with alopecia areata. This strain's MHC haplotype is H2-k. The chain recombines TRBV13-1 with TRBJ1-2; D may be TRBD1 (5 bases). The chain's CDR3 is CASSDAQGASDYTF. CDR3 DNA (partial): TGTGCCAGCAGTGATGCGCAGGGAGCCTCC.